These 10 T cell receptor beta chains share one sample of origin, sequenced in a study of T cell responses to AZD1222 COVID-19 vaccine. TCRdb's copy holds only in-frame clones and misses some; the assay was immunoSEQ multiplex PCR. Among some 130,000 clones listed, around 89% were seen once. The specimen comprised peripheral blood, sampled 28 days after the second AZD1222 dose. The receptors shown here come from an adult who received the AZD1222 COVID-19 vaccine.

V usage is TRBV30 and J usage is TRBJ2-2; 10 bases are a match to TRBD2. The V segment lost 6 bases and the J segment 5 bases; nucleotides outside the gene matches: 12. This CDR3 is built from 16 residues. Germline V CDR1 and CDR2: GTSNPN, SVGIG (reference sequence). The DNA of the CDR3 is TGTGCCTGTCAGAGGGAAGCGGGAGGGTGGACCGGGGAGCTGTTTTTT. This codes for CACQREAGGWTGELFF.

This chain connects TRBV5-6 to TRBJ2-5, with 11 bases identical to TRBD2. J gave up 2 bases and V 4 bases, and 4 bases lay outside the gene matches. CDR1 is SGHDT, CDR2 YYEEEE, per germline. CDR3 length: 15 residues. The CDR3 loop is CASSPGLAGQETQYF. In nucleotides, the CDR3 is TGTGCCAGCAGCCCAGGACTAGCGGGTCAAGAGACCCAGTACTTC.

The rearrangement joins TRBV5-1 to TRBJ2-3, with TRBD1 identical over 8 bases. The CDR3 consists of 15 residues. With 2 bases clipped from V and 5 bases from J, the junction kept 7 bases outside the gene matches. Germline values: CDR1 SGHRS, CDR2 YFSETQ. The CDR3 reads CASSFATGAGDTQYF. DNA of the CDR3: TGCGCCAGCAGCTTCGCGACAGGGGCTGGAGATACGCAGTATTTT.

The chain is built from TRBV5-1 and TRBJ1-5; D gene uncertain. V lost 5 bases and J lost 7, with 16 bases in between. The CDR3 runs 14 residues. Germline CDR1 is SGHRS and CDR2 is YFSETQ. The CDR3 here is CASSVSGIGQPQHF. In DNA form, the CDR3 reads TGCGCCAGCAGTGTCTCCGGGATCGGCCAGCCCCAGCATTTT.

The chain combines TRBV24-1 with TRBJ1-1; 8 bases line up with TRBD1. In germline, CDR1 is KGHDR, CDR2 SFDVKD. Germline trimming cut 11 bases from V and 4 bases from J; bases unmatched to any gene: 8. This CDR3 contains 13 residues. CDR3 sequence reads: CASDRGFGTEAFF. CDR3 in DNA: TGTGCCAGCGACAGGGGTTTCGGCACTGAAGCTTTCTTT.

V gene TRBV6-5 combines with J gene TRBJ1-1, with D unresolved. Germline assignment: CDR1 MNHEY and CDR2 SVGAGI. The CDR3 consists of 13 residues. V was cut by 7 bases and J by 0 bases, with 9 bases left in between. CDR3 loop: CASIVGVNTEAFF. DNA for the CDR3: TGTGCCAGCATCGTCGGAGTGAACACTGAAGCTTTCTTT.

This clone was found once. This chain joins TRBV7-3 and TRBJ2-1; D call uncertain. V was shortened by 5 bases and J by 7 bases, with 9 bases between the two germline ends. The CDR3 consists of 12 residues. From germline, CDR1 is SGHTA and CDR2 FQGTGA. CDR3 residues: CASSGGDNEQFF. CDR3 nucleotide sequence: TGTGCCAGCAGCGGCGGAGATAATGAGCAGTTCTTC.

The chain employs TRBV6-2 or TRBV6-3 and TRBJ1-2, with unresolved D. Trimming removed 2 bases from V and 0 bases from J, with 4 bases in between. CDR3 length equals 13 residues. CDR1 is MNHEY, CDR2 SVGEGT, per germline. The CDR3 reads CASSYIANYGYTF. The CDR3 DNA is TGTGCCAGCAGTTACATCGCTAACTATGGCTACACCTTC.

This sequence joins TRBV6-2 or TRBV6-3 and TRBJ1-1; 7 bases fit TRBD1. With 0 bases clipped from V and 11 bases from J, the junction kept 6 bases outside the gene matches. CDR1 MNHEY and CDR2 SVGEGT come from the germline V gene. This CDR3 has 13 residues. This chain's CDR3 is CASSYSQQGEAFF. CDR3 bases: TGTGCCAGCAGTTACTCCCAGCAGGGGGAGGCTTTCTTT.

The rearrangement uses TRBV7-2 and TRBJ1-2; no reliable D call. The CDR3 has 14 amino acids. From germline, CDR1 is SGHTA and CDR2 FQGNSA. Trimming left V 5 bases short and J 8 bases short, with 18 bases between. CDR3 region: CASSGREPDPGYTF. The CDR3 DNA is TGTGCCAGCAGCGGCCGGGAGCCAGATCCGGGCTACACCTTC.